One sample yielded the 8 T cell receptor beta chains listed below, sequenced in a study of CD8 T cells in ankylosing spondylitis. TCRdb used MiXCR to reprocess the 5' RACE reads, holding one entry per CDR3 protein. This sample yields some 130,000 distinct CDR3 sequences, of which 5.5% to 7.5% are seen a single time; around 12% belongs to the top ten. Sequenced material: blood, either unsorted or a sorted T cell fraction (not recorded which). Receptors originate from a female donor with ankylosing spondylitis or in good health (not recorded which).

This clonotype was detected ten times or more. The chain recombines TRBV20-1 with TRBJ2-1, with TRBD2 identical over 9 bases. The trim removed 1 base at V and 6 bases at J, leaving 4 bases unmatched. CDR1 DFQATT and CDR2 SNEGSKA come from the germline V gene (reference sequence). CDR3 size: 14 residues. As DNA, the CDR3 is TGCAGTGCTAGAGCTAGCGGGGTGCTCAATGAGCAGTTCTTC. Translating gives CSARASGVLNEQFF.

The rearrangement joins TRBV5-1 to TRBJ2-7; D is tentatively TRBD1 or TRBD2 (5 bases each). CDR1 is SGHRS, CDR2 YFSETQ, per germline. This CDR3 region has 15 residues. Deletions cut 1 base from V and 1 base from J, with 12 bases between. The CDR3 protein is CASSLRGDSSYEQYF. The CDR3 nucleotides read TGCGCCAGCAGCTTGCGGGGTGACAGTTCCTACGAGCAGTACTTC.

J is TRBJ1-3 and V is TRBV10-2; 8 nucleotides match TRBD1. Looked up from germline, CDR1 is WSHSY and CDR2 is SAAADI. The CDR3 runs 16 residues. The ends lost 6 bases at V and 0 bases at J; junction bases unmatched: 7. The CDR3 DNA sequence: TGCGCCAGCAGCCGACAGGGGAAACTCTCTGGAAACACCATATATTTT. Protein sequence: CASSRQGKLSGNTIYF.

This clonotype came up many times. The V gene is TRBV5-1, the J gene TRBJ1-4; D uncertain. This CDR3 is 13 amino acids long. The germline V gene encodes CDR1 SGHRS and CDR2 YFSETQ. Trimming removed 4 bases from V and 8 bases from J, with 12 bases in between. The CDR3 DNA is TGCGCCAGCAGCCCGCGAGAGGGAGAAAAACTGTTTTTT. It yields the protein CASSPREGEKLFF.

In its sample, this clonotype was seen a few times. The chain combines TRBV7-9 with TRBJ2-5; 7 nucleotides match TRBD1. CDR1 SEHNR and CDR2 FQNEAQ come from the germline V gene (reference sequence). J lost 3 bases, V lost 3 bases, and 7 bases had no gene match. This CDR3 comprises 15 residues. As DNA, the CDR3 is TGTGCCAGCAGCTTCTCCCTTACAGGGGAAGAGACCCAGTACTTC. It specifies CASSFSLTGEETQYF.

This clonotype was counted at least ten times. The chain employs TRBV6-2 or TRBV6-3 and TRBJ2-7, with D hard to call. This CDR3 region has 16 residues. V was pared by 2 bases and J by 0 bases, with 14 bases between. Germline V CDR1 and CDR2: MNHEY, SVGEGT. CDR3 DNA: TGTGCCAGCAGTTACAGTTCTAAGCGCCACTCCTACGAGCAGTACTTC. Amino acids: CASSYSSKRHSYEQYF.

This clonotype showed up many times. V gene TRBV28 combines with J gene TRBJ2-5, with TRBD2 identical over 7 bases. Germline trimming cut 7 bases from V and 2 bases from J; bases unmatched to any gene: 4. This CDR3 has 13 residues. Germline-derived CDR1 and CDR2 are MDHEN and SYDVKM. CDR3 sequence: CASNRGVQETQYF. For the CDR3, the DNA is TGTGCCAGCAACCGGGGGGTTCAAGAGACCCAGTACTTC.

This clonotype appeared many times. This chain connects TRBV4-1 to TRBJ1-1, with D maybe TRBD1 (6 bases). Germline-derived CDR1 and CDR2 are MGHRA and YSYEKL. Trimming left V 4 bases short and J 3 bases short, with 12 bases between. The CDR3 covers 14 residues. The CDR3 here is CASSPGVGDTEAFF. The CDR3 DNA reads TGCGCCAGCAGCCCAGGGGTCGGGGACACTGAAGCTTTCTTT.